Sequencing of this T cell receptor (beta chain) was carried out in a study of blood T cell repertoires in COVID-19. For the study at large: Whether acute or convalescent, the COVID-19 samples came from the United States, Italy and Spain.

The protocol was immunoSEQ multiplex PCR, while the TCRdb copy is restricted to in-frame clones and leaves out a portion. Of 84,000 or so clones listed, around 83% are singletons. This clonotype was obtained from a man at least 80 years old with active or convalescent COVID-19. The sequenced sample consisted of peripheral blood.

CDR3 protein: CASSQELSTEAFF. Written as DNA, the CDR3 is TGTGCCAGCAGCCAAGAGTTGAGCACTGAAGCTTTCTTT. The chain carries TRBV14 and TRBJ1-1; D is ambiguous. Germline V CDR1 and CDR2: SGHDN, FVKESK. The CDR3 sequence is 13 residues long. The ends were cut back, 0 bases at V and 4 bases at J, with 6 bases in the middle.